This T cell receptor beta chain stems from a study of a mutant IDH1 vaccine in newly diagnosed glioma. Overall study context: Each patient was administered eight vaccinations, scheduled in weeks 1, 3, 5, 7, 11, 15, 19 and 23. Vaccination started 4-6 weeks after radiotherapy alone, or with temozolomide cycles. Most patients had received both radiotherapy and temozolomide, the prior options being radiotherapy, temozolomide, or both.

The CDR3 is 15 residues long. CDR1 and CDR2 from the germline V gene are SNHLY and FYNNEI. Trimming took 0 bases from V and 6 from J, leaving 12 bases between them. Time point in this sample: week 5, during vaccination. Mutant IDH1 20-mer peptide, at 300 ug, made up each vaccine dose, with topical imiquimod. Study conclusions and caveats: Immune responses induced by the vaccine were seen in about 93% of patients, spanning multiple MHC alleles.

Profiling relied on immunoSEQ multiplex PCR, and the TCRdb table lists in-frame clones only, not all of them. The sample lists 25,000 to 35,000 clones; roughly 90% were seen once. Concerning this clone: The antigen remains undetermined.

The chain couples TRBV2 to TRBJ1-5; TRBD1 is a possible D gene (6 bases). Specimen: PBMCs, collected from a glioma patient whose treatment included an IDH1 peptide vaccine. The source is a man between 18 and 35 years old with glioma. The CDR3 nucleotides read TGTGCCAGCAGTGAAGCCTCGGGGGCGGGTCAGCCCCAGCATTTT. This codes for CASSEASGAGQPQHF.